Below, 3 T cell receptor beta chains from the same sample are listed, as sequenced in a study of control samples from healthy donors and cancer patients (dated by TCRdb to the early 2020s). Receptor amplification or capture employed the immunoSEQ multiplex PCR assay. TCRdb took over this immuneACCESS table, retaining in-frame rearrangements with V and J assigned. Such tables are incomplete; in checked studies, under half of the missing clones stem from an unresolved V gene, and the remainder is unexplained. Present in this sample are around 180,000 clones, 85% to 90% of which were seen just once. The top ten clonotypes cover over 4% of the sample. Sequencing was carried out using blood. The receptors shown here come from a woman in her 30s in good health.

The CDR3 region is CASRGCGGEPNTGELFF. The CDR3 bases are TGTGCCAGCAGAGGGTGCGGGGGGGAACCTAACACCGGGGAGCTGTTTTTT. The chain uses TRBV9 and TRBJ2-2, with 9 positions matching TRBD2. The CDR3 length is 17 residues. CDR1 and CDR2 (germline): SGDLS, YYNGEE. V lost 5 bases and J lost 2; bases outside the gene matches: 10.

The chain uses TRBV20-1 and TRBJ1-2, with a possible D match to TRBD1 (5 bases). CDR1 DFQATT and CDR2 SNEGSKA come from the germline V gene (reference sequence). The V gene lost 3 bases and the J gene lost 5 bases, with 13 bases spanning the gap. The CDR3 runs to 13 residues. The CDR3, as DNA: TGCAGTGCTAGTTCGGGGCCACAGTATGGCTACACCTTC. Residues: CSASSGPQYGYTF.

This sequence joins TRBV2 and TRBJ2-5; D is ambiguous. The V and J ends lost 8 bases and 1 base respectively, with 8 bases between them. The CDR3 contains 12 residues. In germline, CDR1 is SNHLY, CDR2 FYNNEI. CDR3 amino acids: CASERAQETQYF. Written as DNA, the CDR3 is TGTGCCAGCGAACGGGCCCAAGAGACCCAGTACTTC. Filled out from reference TRBV2 and TRBJ2-5, the complete variable domain reads EPEVTQTPSHQVTQMGQEVILRCVPISNHLYFYWYRQILGQKVEFLVSFYNNEISEKSEIFDDQFSVERPDGSNFTLKIRSTKLEDSAMYFCASERAQETQYFGPGTRLLVL.